The source of this T cell receptor (beta chain) is a study of CD8+CD57+ T cells in acquired aplastic anemia. As for the study in general: The study obtained an average of around 2.9 ug of DNA from sorted CD4+ and CD8+ cells.

Both TCR beta VDJ combination and CDR3 sequence profiling were carried out. Genomic DNA was the template for this profiling. TCRdb called the reads again in MiXCR, with one record for every CDR3 protein. The table lists about 180,000 distinct CDR3 sequences, roughly 65% of them singletons, with roughly 43% in the top ten. A few counts support this clonotype. Its target is not known. It was patients with CD8+CD57+ cell expansion by flow cytometry who were chosen for sequencing. As a group, the patients uniformly had severe acquired aplastic anemia. Notes on the study in general: Patients and controls turned out to have twenty-nine CD8+ CDR3 sequences in common.

Specimen: sorted CD4+, CD8+, or CD8+CD57+ T cells (not recorded which) from PBMCs. This sequence originates from a human donor with aplastic anemia.

The CDR3 sequence is CASSVPAGETQYF. The CDR3 DNA reads TGTGCCAGCAGTGTTCCAGCAGGAGAGACCCAGTACTTC. V is TRBV2 and J is TRBJ2-5, with D unresolved. Trimming took off 4 bases at V and 4 bases at J, with 10 bases between the two ends. The CDR3 is made up of 13 amino acids. The germline V gene has CDR1 SNHLY and CDR2 FYNNEI.